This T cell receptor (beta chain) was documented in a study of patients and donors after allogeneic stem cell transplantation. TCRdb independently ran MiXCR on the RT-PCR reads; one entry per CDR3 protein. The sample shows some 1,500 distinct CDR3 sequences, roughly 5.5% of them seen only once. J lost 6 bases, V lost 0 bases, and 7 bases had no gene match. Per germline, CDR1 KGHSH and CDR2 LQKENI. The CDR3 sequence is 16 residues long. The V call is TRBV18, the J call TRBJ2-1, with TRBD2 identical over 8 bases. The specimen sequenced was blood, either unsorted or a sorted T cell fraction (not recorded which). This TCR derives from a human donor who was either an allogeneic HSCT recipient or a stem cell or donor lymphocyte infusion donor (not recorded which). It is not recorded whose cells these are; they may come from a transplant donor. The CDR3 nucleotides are TGTGCCAGCTCACCACCTGCGCAACTAGCGGTCAATGAGCAGTTCTTC. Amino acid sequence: CASSPPAQLAVNEQFF.